The T cell receptor beta chain under discussion was sequenced for a study of a mutant IDH1 vaccine in newly diagnosed glioma. The data were produced by immunoSEQ multiplex PCR, yet TCRdb's version contains in-frame clones alone and is incomplete. The table shows roughly 38,000 clones, with approximately 72% occurring only once. This clone has just a few counts. Its target is unknown. Time point: week 23, last vaccination. Every vaccination contained 300 ug of the mutant IDH1 20-mer peptide and was paired with topical imiquimod. The source is a man aged 50 to 59 with glioma. Source: PBMCs, taken from a glioma patient whose treatment included an IDH1 peptide vaccine.

The CDR3 region is CASSIGASYTEAFF. As DNA, the CDR3 is TGTGCCAGTAGTATAGGGGCCAGCTACACTGAAGCTTTCTTT. J is TRBJ1-1 and V is TRBV19; D remains unclear. The V and J ends lost 1 base and 3 bases respectively, with 9 bases between them. Germline CDR1 reads LNHDA; CDR2 reads SQIVND (reference sequence). The CDR3 consists of 14 residues.